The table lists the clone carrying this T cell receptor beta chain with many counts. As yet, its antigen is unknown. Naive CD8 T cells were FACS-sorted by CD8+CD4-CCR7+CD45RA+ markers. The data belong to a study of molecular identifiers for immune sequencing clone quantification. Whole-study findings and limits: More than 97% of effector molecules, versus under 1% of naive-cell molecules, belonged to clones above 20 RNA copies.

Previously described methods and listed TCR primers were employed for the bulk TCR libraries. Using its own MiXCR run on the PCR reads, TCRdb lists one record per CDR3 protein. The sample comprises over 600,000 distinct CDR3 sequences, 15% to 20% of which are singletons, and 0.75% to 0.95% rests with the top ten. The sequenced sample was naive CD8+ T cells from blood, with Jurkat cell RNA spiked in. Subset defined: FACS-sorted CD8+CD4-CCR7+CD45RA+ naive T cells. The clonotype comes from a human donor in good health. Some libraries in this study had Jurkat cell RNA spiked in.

CDR3 sequence reads: CASSFRHHSNQPQHF. The CDR3 region has the DNA TGTGCCAGCAGCTTCCGACATCATAGCAATCAGCCCCAGCATTTT. The chain uses TRBV6-2 or TRBV6-3 and TRBJ1-5; D gene ambiguous. This CDR3 has 15 amino acids. V lost 6 bases and J lost 0, with 12 bases in between. CDR1 and CDR2 (germline): MNHEY, SVGEGT.